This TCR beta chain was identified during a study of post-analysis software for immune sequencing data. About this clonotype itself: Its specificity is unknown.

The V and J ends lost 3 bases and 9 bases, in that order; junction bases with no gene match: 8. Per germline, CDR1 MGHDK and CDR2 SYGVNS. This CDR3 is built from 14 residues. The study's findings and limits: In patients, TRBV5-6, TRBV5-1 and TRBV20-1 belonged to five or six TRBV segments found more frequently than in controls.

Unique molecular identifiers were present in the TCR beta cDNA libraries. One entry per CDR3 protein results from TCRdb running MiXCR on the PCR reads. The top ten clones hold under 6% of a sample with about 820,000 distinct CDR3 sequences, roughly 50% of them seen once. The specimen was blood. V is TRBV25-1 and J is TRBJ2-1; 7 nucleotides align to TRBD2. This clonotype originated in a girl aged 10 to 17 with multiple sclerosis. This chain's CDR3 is CASSDERGGSEQFF. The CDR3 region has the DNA TGTGCCAGCAGTGATGAAAGGGGAGGGAGTGAGCAGTTCTTC.